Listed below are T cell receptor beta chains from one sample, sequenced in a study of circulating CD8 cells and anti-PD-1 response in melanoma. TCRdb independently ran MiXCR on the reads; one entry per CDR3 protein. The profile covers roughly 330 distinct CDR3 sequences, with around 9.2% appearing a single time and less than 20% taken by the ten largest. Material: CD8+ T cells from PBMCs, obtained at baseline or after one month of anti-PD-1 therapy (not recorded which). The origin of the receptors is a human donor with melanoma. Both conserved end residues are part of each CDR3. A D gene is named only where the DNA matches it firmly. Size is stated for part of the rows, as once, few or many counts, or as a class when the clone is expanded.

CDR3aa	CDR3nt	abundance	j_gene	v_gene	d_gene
CASSSGQGNTEAFF	TGTGCCAGCAGTTCGGGACAGGGGAACACTGAAGCTTTCTTT	large	TRBJ1-1	TRBV6-5	TRBD1
CASSGPSSTGFTYNEQFF	TGTGCCAGCAGCGGTCCAAGCTCAACAGGTTTTACCTACAATGAGCAGTTCTTC	large	TRBJ2-1	TRBV3-1	-
CSARDKNVLYEQYF	TGCAGTGCTAGAGATAAGAATGTGCTATACGAGCAGTACTTC	large	TRBJ2-7	TRBV20-1	-
CSALAGGRYEQFF	TGCAGCGCTCTAGCGGGGGGGCGATATGAGCAGTTCTTC	large	TRBJ2-1	TRBV29-1	TRBD2
CASSSTGGRSYNEQFF	TGTGCCAGCAGCTCTACCGGGGGGCGCTCCTACAATGAGCAGTTCTTC	large	TRBJ2-1	TRBV7-9	-
CASSIGAGTSSYEQYF	TGTGCCAGTAGTATCGGAGCGGGGACGAGCTCCTACGAGCAGTACTTC	medium-sized	TRBJ2-7	TRBV19	TRBD2
CASSIWWGTEAFF	TGTGCCAGTAGTATATGGTGGGGCACTGAAGCTTTCTTT	large	TRBJ1-1	TRBV19	-
CASGPRGSSNEQYF	TGCGCCAGCGGCCCGAGGGGCAGTTCAAACGAGCAGTACTTC	-	TRBJ2-7	TRBV4-3	-
CASIGGAYEQYF	TGTGCCAGCATCGGGGGAGCGTACGAGCAGTACTTC	large	TRBJ2-7	TRBV2	-
CASSQDPLANGELFF	TGTGCCAGCAGCCAAGACCCACTAGCTAACGGGGAGCTGTTTTTT	-	TRBJ2-2	TRBV4-1	-
CSARDYGDEQFF	TGCAGTGCCAGGGACTATGGCGATGAGCAGTTCTTC	large	TRBJ2-1	TRBV20-1	TRBD2
CASSYEDGYYNEQFF	TGTGCCAGCAGTTACGAGGACGGGTACTACAATGAGCAGTTCTTC	large	TRBJ2-1	TRBV6-2/TRBV6-3	-
CSAGTGTYEQYF	TGCAGCGCCGGGACAGGGACCTACGAGCAGTACTTC	medium-sized	TRBJ2-7	TRBV29-1	TRBD1
CASSVGRSSYNEQFF	TGTGCCAGCAGCGTGGGCCGGAGCTCCTACAATGAGCAGTTCTTC	large	TRBJ2-1	TRBV9	-
CASSPPRGQSEAFF	TGCGCCAGCAGCCCTCCCCGTGGACAGTCAGAAGCTTTCTTT	large	TRBJ1-1	TRBV4-1	-
CASSEEGDPTTGELFF	TGTGCCAGCAGTGAAGAGGGGGACCCCACCACCGGGGAGCTGTTTTTT	large	TRBJ2-2	TRBV2	-
CASSTTLAARNIQYF	TGTGCCAGTAGTACGACACTAGCGGCAAGAAACATTCAGTACTTC	medium-sized	TRBJ2-4	TRBV19	TRBD2
CASSPDTGELFF	TGTGCCAGCAGTCCGGACACCGGGGAGCTGTTTTTT	large	TRBJ2-2	TRBV28	-